Presented here are 3 T cell receptor beta chains from one specimen sequenced in a study of shared clonotypes between healthy human individuals. Assay used: immunoSEQ multiplex PCR; TCRdb lists only in-frame clones, some missing. The sample yields 2 million to 2.5 million clones, over 90% seen once. Sequencing was done on a sample of naive CD4+ T cells from PBMCs. The subset: CD45RA+ positively selected. The receptors come from a young man in good health. Some clones in this sample may be carry-over from other donors' samples.

The V gene is TRBV7-6, the J gene TRBJ2-1; D is ambiguous. Trimming pared 3 bases from V and 8 bases from J, leaving 8 bases between. CDR1 is SGHVS, CDR2 FNYEAQ, per germline. CDR3 size: 12 residues. CDR3 residues: CASSLVGHEQFF. CDR3 DNA sequence: TGTGCCAGCAGCTTGGTTGGGCATGAGCAGTTCTTC.

This sequence joins TRBV5-1 and TRBJ2-7; 7 nucleotides match TRBD1. Trimming took 4 bases from V and 5 from J; bases not matched to a gene: 9. The CDR3 consists of 14 residues. Germline V lookup: CDR1 SGHRS, CDR2 YFSETQ. CDR3 amino acids: CASSPTSTGDEQYF. CDR3 DNA: TGCGCCAGCAGCCCAACTAGTACAGGGGACGAGCAGTACTTC. Based on the CDR3 plus reference TRBV5-1 and TRBJ2-7, the full variable domain is KAGVTQTPRYLIKTRGQQVTLSCSPISGHRSVSWYQQTPGQGLQFLFEYFSETQRNKGNFPGRFSGRQFSNSRSEMNVSTLELGDSALYLCASSPTSTGDEQYFGPGTRLTVT.

The rearrangement links TRBV18 to TRBJ2-7; 7 bases line up with TRBD1. V gave up 7 bases and J gave up 0 bases; unmatched junction bases: 3. This CDR3 spans 13 amino acids. Per germline, CDR1 KGHSH and CDR2 LQKENI. As DNA, the CDR3 is TGTGCCAGCTTCGGGACAGCCTCCTACGAGCAGTACTTC. Residues: CASFGTASYEQYF. Based on the CDR3 plus reference TRBV18 and TRBJ2-7, the full variable domain is NAGVMQNPRHLVRRRGQEARLRCSPMKGHSHVYWYRQLPEEGLKFMVYLQKENIIDESGMPKERFSAEFPKEGPSILRIQQVVRGDSAAYFCASFGTASYEQYFGPGTRLTVT.